Here is one T cell receptor beta chain with its context. The antigen is unknown. Study processing details: Filtering differed, since immunoSEQ gave only junction sequences and no quality scores. Generated by immunoSEQ multiplex PCR, the TCRdb table keeps only in-frame clones and is missing some. That table gives V, J and clone size, and the DNA gave D and trimming. Of about 1.1 million clones in the sample, 78% are singletons; the top ten hold approximately 0.56%. The source of the sample is a study of shared clonotypes between healthy human individuals. Study-wide results and limits: Investigators collected only blood, and repertoires in tissues likely differ.

Investigators divided CD4+ cells into CD45RA+ naive and CD45RA-negative memory subsets. Germline V gene data show CDR1 as SGHRS and CDR2 as YFSETQ. The CDR3 covers 14 residues. After removal of 0 bases from V and 1 base from J, the junction contained 0 bases not matched to a gene. Sequenced input: memory CD4+ T cells from PBMCs. Subset indicated: CD45RA-negative fraction. This receptor was obtained from a young man in good health. Some clones in this sample may be carry-over from other donors' samples. This rearrangement joins TRBV5-1 to TRBJ2-5; 7 nucleotides line up with TRBD2. The CDR3 loop reads CASSLASGQETQYF. CDR3 DNA: TGCGCCAGCAGCTTGGCTAGCGGCCAAGAGACCCAGTACTTC.